Below, one T cell receptor (beta chain) is given with its context. Its antigen remains undetermined. Base qualities were left out, and no much larger clone turns up one base away. The time point tag for this specimen amounts to: baseline before first vaccination. Per the publication, the treatment or condition label means: meningococcal conjugate vaccine given as trial control. The vaccinee samples were drawn from two UK trials, COV001 and COV002, one of which was a single-blind randomized controlled phase 2/3 trial testing AZD1222 (ChAdOx1 nCoV-19) in healthy adults. Trial participant PBMC samples were collected at day 0 and day 28 after the second dose for TCRbeta chain sequencing. This entry comes from a study of T cell responses to AZD1222 COVID-19 vaccine (dated by TCRdb to the early 2020s). Some background on the complete study: TCR sequencing was performed for 230 to 250 trial participants, of whom about 200 were given two doses of AZD1222 and some 26 were given two doses of MenACWY control vaccine. Enrollment into the trials was organized by age into subgroups of 18-55, 56-69 and 70-plus years, and those subgroups contained about 160, 30 and 59 TCR-sequenced participants, respectively.

What the authors observed across the whole study: Participants were mostly white British, with more females than males. The authors suggested clonal diversity may have been underestimated. The 56-69-year group was small, and its depth increase did not reach significance, likely because of low power. Conclusions about previously exposed vaccinees were limited because only six AZD1222 recipients were SARS-CoV-2 seropositive at baseline. Because no day 14 peak-response samples were available, the repertoires could be characterized only after the peak T cell response. The vaccine-associated CD4 TCRs covered the entire spike protein, and the dominant responses fell in regions 160-218 and 743-854. Epitopes outside the regions mutated in the B.1.351 and B.1.1.7 variants were reportedly recognized by nearly half of the unique spike-specific TCRs. After two AZD1222 doses, spike-specific TCR breadth and depth were significantly higher than at day 0 and than in MenACWY recipients.

The CDR3 regions of human TCRbeta chains were subjected to immunosequencing. In the source study's methods: Repertoire TCRs were matched against a reference library of SARS-CoV-2-specific TCRs generated with the MIRA antigen-specificity platform. Breadth was defined as the fraction of unique TCRs that were SARS-CoV-2-associated, and depth was defined as the fraction of total T cells that were SARS-CoV-2-associated. Each spike-specific TCR was assigned to its reactive spike region and to a CD4 or CD8 class using the MIRA data. Log10-transformed breadth and depth values were compared by one-way ANOVA with Sidak's multiple comparisons tests. The source is immuneACCESS, and TCRdb retained only in-frame sequences with V and J called. Part of the clones is not carried over; for the studies checked, unresolved V genes explain less than half of this, and the remainder is unexplained. V and J calls and clone size come straight from that table; D and trimming were deduced from the DNA. For this sample there are roughly 140,000 clones; 88% appear just once. The ten top clones hold 3% to 4% of the sample.

CDR1 and CDR2 are read off the germline V gene (reference sequence) as GTSNPN and SVGIG. V and J are truncated by 5 bases and 1 base respectively, leaving an intervening sequence of 6 bases. Including the terminal cysteine and phenylalanine, the CDR3 comprises 12 residues. Only the CDR3 DNA is retained, 36 bases long and in frame from the first base. The source is an adult in good health. The rearranged segments are TRBV30 and TRBJ2-1, with the D gene uncertain. The source material was peripheral blood, sampled on day 0 of MenACWY control vaccination. The CDR3 protein: CAWAPSYNEQFF. The DNA sequence reads TGTGCCTGGGCCCCGTCCTACAATGAGCAGTTCTTC.